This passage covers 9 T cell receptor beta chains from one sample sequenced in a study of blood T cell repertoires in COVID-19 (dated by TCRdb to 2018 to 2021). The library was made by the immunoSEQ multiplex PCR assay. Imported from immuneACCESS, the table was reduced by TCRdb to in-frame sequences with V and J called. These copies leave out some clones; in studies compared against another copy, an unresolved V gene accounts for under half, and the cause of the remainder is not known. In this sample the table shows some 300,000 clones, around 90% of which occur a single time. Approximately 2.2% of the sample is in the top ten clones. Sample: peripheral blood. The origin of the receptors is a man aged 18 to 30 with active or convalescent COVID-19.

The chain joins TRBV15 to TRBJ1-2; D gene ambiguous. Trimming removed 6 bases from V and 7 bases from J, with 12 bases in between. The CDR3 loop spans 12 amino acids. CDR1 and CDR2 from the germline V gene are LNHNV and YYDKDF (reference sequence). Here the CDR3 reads CATRGRFRGYTF. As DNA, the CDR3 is TGTGCCACCAGAGGGAGATTTCGTGGCTACACCTTC.

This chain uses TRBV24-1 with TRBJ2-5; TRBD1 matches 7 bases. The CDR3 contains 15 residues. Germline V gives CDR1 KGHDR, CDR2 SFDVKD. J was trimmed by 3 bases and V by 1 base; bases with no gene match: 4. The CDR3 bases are TGTGCCACCAGTGATTTTTGGGACAGAGAAGAGACCCAGTACTTC. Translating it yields CATSDFWDREETQYF.

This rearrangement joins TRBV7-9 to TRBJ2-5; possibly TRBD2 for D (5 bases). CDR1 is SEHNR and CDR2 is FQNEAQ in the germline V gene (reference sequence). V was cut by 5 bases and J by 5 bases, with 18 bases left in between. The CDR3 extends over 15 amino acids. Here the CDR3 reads CASSPGPEGGETQYF. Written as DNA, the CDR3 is TGTGCCAGCAGCCCAGGCCCCGAAGGCGGGGAGACCCAGTACTTC.

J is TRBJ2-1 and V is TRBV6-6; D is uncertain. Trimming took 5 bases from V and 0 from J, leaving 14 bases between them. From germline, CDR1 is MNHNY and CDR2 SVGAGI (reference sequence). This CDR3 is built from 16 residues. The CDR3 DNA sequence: TGTGCCAGCAGTCCACGGGTCGCAAGCTCCTACAATGAGCAGTTCTTC. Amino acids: CASSPRVASSYNEQFF.

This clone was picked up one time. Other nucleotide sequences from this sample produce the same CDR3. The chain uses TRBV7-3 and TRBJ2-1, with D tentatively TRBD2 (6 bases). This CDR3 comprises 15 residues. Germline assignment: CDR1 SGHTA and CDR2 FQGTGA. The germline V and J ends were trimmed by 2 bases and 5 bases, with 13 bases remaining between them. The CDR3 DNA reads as TGTGCCAGCAGCTTATCGCCGGGAGAAAACAATGAGCAGTTCTTC. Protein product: CASSLSPGENNEQFF.

The CDR3, as DNA: TGTGCCAGCAGCCAAACTTTAGCGGAAGCCACAGATACGCAGTATTTT. The encoded protein is CASSQTLAEATDTQYF. The chain links TRBV7-8 to TRBJ2-3, with D maybe TRBD2 (6 bases). Trimming left V 5 bases short and J 2 bases short, with 17 bases between. The CDR3 has 16 amino acids. CDR1 SGHVS and CDR2 FQNEAQ come from the germline V gene.

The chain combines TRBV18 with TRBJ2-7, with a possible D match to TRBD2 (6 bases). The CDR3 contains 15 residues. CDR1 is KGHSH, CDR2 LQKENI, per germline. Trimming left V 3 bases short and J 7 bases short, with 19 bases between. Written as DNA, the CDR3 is TGTGCCAGCTCACCCCCACCGGGAGCCGAGGTGGAGCAGTACTTC. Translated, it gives CASSPPPGAEVEQYF.

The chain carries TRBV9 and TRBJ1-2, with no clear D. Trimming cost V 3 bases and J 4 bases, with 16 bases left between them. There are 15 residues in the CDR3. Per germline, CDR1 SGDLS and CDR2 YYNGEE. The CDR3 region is CASSGMDSRIYGYTF. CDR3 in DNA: TGTGCCAGCAGCGGCATGGACTCGAGGATCTATGGCTACACCTTC.

The CDR3 nucleotides read TGCGCCAGCAGCACAGGGCGGACTGAAGCTTTCTTT. Translating gives CASSTGRTEAFF. The chain combines TRBV5-1 with TRBJ1-1; D possibly corresponds to TRBD1 (6 bases). Per the germline V gene, CDR1 is SGHRS and CDR2 is YFSETQ. The CDR3 is 12 amino acids. Trimming removed 4 bases at V and 5 bases at J, with 9 bases between. The full variable domain, rest sourced from reference TRBV5-1 and TRBJ1-1, is KAGVTQTPRYLIKTRGQQVTLSCSPISGHRSVSWYQQTPGQGLQFLFEYFSETQRNKGNFPGRFSGRQFSNSRSEMNVSTLELGDSALYLCASSTGRTEAFFGQGTRLTVV.